Given below is one T cell receptor (beta chain) in context. What this receptor recognizes is not known. One base away there is no much larger clone; base qualities are not given. The sample is drawn from a study of technical replicates of blood from a handful of donors (dated by TCRdb to about 2017). The CDR3 numbers 15 residues from cysteine through phenylalanine. The sequence is cut down to CDR3 DNA, 45 bases in frame from base 1. CDR1 and CDR2 were assigned from the germline V gene as MNHEY and SVGAGI. V is cut by 0 bases and J by 3 bases, and the space between the germline ends is 11 bases. The library was built by means of the immunoSEQ multiplex PCR assay. TCRdb's version of the immuneACCESS table is confined to in-frame rearrangements and falls short of the full clone set. An unresolved V gene accounts for under half of the shortfall where checked; the remainder is of unknown origin. The table for this sample lists around 61,000 clones; approximately 97% of them were counted only once. The top ten hold 0.15% to 0.25% of the sample.

The sequence links TRBV6-5 to TRBJ2-5; the D gene is perhaps TRBD2, from 6 matching bases. Sequencing was performed on T cells isolated from PBMCs. The receptor comes from a human donor in good health. The CDR3 is CASSYSTWEEETQYF. The nucleotide sequence reads TGTGCCAGCAGTTACTCTACATGGGAGGAAGAGACCCAGTACTTC.